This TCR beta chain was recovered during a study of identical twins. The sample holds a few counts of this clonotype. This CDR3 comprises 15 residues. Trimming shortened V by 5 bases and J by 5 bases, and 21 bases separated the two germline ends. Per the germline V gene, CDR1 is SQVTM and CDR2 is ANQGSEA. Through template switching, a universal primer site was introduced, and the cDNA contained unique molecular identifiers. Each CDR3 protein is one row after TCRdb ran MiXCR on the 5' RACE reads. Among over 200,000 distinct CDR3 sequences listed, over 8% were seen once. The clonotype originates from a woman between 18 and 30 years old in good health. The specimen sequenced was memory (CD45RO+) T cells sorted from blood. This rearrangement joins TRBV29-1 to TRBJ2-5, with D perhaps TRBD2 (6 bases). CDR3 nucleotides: TGCAGCGTTACCCGCGCGGGGAATTTAGGGGAGACCCAGTACTTC. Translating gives CSVTRAGNLGETQYF.